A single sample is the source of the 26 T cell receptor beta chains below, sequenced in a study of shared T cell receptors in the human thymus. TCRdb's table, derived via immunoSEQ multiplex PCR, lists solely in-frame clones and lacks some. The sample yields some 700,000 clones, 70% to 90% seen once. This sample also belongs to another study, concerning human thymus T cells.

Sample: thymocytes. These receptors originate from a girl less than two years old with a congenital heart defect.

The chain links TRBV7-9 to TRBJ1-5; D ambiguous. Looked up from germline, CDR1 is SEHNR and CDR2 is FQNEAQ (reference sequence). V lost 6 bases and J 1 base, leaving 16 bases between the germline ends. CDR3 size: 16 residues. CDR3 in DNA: TGTGCCAGCAGACCCCGGGTACCCTCAAGCAATCAGCCCCAGCATTTT. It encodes CASRPRVPSSNQPQHF.

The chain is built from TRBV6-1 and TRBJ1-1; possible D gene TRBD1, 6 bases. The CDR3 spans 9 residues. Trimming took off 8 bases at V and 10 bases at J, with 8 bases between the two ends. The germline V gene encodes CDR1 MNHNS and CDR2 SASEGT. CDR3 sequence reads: CASFRGAFF. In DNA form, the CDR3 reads TGTGCCAGCTTCAGGGGAGCTTTCTTT.

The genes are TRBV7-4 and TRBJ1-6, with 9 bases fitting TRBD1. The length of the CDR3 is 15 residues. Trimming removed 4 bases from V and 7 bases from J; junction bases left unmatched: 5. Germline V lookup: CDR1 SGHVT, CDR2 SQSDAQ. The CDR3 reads CASSSPGQGNSPLHF. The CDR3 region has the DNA TGTGCCAGCAGCTCGCCGGGACAGGGAAATTCACCCCTCCACTTT.

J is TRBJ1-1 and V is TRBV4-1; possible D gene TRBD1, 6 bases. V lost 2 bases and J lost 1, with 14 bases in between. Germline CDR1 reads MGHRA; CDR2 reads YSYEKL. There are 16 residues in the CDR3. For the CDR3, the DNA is TGCGCCAGCAGCCAACCTGACAGGCCAAGGAACACTGAAGCTTTCTTT. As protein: CASSQPDRPRNTEAFF.

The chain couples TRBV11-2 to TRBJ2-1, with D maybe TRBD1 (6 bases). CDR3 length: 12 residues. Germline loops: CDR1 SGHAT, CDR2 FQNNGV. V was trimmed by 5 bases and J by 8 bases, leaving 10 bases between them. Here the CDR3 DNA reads TGTGCCAGCAGCCTACAGGGTGATGAGCAGTTCTTC. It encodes CASSLQGDEQFF. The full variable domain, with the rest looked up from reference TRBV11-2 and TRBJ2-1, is EAGVAQSPRYKIIEKRQSVAFWCNPISGHATLYWYQQILGQGPKLLIQFQNNGVVDDSQLPKDRFSAERLKGVDSTLKIQPAKLEDSAVYLCASSLQGDEQFFGPGTRLTVL.

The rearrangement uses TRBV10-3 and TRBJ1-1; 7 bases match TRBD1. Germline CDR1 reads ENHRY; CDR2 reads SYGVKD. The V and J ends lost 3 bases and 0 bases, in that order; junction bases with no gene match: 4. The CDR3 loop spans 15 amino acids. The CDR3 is CAISDGGQMNTEAFF. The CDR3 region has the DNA TGTGCCATCAGTGATGGGGGACAGATGAACACTGAAGCTTTCTTT.

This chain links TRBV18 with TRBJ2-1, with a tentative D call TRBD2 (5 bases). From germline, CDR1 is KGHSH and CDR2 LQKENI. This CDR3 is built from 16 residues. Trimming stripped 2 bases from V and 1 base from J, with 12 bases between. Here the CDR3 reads CASSPDRGISYNEQFF. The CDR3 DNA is TGTGCCAGCTCACCAGACCGGGGAATTTCCTACAATGAGCAGTTCTTC.

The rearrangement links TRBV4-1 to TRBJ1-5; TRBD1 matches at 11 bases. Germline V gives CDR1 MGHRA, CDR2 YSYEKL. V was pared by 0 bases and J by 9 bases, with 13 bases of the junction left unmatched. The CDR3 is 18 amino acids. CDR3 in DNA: TGCGCCAGCAGCCAAGATTGGGGACAGGGGGTCAGGCGGTGGCCCCAGCATTTT. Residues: CASSQDWGQGVRRWPQHF.

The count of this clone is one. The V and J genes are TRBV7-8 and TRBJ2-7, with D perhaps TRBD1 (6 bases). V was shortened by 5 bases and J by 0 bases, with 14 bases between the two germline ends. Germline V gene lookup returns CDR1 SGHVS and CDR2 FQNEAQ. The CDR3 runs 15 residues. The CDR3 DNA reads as TGTGCCAGCAGCCCACAGGGTTTCAGCTCCTACGAGCAGTACTTC. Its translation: CASSPQGFSSYEQYF.

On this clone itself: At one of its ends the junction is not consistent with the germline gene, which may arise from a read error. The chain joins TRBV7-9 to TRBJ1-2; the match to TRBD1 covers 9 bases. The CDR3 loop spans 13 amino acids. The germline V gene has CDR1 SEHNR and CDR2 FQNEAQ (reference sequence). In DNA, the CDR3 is TGTGCCAGCAGCTTAAGGACCGGGACAGGGCTCCTCTTC. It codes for CASSLRTGTGLLF. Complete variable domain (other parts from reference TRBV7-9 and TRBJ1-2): DTGVSQNPRHKITKRGQNVTFRCDPISEHNRLYWYRQTLGQGPEFLTYFQNEAQLEKSRLLSDRFSAERPKGSFSTLEIQRTEQGDSAMYLCASSLRTGTGLLFGSGTRLTVV.

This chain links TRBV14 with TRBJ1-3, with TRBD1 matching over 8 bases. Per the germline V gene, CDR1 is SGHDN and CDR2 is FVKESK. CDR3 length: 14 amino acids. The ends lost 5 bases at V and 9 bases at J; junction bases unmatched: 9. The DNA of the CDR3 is TGTGCCAGCAGCACGACCAGACAGGGGAGCACCATATATTTT. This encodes CASSTTRQGSTIYF.

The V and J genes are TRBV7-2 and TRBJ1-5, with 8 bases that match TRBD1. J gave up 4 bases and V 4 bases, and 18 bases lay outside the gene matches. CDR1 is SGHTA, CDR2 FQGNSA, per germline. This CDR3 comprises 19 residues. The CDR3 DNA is TGTGCCAGCAGCTCGTCCTACAGCCTCGGACAGGGCCCGAATCAGCCCCAGCATTTT. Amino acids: CASSSSYSLGQGPNQPQHF.

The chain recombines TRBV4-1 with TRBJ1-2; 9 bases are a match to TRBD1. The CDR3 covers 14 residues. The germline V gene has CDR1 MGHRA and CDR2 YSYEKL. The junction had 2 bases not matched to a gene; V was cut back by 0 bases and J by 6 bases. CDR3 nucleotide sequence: TGCGCCAGCAGCCAAGATGGACAGGGGCATGGCTACACCTTC. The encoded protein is CASSQDGQGHGYTF.

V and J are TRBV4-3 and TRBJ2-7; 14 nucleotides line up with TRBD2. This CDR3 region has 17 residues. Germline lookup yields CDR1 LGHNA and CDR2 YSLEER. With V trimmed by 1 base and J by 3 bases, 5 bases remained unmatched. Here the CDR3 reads CASSQGLAGGSNYEQYF. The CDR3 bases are TGCGCCAGCAGCCAAGGACTAGCGGGGGGGAGTAACTACGAGCAGTACTTC.

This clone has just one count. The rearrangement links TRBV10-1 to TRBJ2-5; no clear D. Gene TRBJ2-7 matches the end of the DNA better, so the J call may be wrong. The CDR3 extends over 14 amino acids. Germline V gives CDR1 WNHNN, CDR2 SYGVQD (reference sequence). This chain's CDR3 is CASSEYPSMNEQYF. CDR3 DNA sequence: TGCGCCAGCAGTGAATATCCCTCCATGAACGAGCAGTACTTC.

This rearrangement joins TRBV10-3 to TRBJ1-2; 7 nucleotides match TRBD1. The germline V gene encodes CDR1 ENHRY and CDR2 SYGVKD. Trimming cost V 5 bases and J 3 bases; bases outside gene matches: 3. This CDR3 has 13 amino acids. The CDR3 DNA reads TGTGCCATCAGTCGGGACAGCCACTATGGCTACACCTTC. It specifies CAISRDSHYGYTF.

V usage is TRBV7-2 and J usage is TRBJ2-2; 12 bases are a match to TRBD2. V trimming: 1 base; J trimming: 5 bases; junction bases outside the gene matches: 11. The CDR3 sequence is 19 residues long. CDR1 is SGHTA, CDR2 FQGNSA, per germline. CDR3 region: CASSLVLASGGAQTGELFF. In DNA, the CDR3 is TGTGCCAGCAGCTTAGTGCTGGCTAGCGGGGGGGCTCAAACCGGGGAGCTGTTTTTT.

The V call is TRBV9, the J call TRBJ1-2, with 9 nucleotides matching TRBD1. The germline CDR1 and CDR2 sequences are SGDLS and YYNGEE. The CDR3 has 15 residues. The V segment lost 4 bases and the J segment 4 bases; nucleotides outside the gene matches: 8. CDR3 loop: CASSPRDRDFYGYTF. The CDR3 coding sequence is TGTGCCAGCAGCCCCCGGGACAGGGATTTCTATGGCTACACCTTC.

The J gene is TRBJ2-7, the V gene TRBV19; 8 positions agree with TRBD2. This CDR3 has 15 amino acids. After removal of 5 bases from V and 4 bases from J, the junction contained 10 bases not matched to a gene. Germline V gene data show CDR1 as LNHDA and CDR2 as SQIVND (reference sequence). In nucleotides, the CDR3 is TGTGCCAGTAGTCCGTACGGGAGGGATGTATACGAGCAGTACTTC. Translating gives CASSPYGRDVYEQYF.

CDR3: CASCATTGDTEAFF. The CDR3 DNA sequence: TGCGCCAGCTGCGCGACAACCGGGGACACTGAAGCTTTCTTT. V and J are TRBV10-2 and TRBJ1-1; D unclear. The ends were cut back, 8 bases at V and 3 bases at J, with 16 bases in the middle. The CDR3 is 14 residues long. Germline V lookup: CDR1 WSHSY, CDR2 SAAADI.

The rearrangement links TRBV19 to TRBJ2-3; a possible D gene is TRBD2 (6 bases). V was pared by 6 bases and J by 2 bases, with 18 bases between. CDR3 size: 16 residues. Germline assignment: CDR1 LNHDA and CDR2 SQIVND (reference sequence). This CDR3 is CASRGVEGRATDTQYF. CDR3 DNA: TGTGCCAGTAGAGGAGTGGAGGGTCGTGCCACAGATACGCAGTATTTT. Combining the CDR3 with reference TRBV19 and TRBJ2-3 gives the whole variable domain DGGITQSPKYLFRKEGQNVTLSCEQNLNHDAMYWYRQDPGQGLRLIYYSQIVNDFQKGDIAEGYSVSREKKESFPLTVTSAQKNPTAFYLCASRGVEGRATDTQYFGPGTRLTVL.

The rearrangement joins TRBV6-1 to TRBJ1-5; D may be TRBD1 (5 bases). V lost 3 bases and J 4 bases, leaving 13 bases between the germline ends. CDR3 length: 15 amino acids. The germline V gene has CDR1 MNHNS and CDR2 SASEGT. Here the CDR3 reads CASSDREAGNQPQHF. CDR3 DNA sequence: TGTGCCAGCAGTGACAGGGAGGCTGGGAATCAGCCCCAGCATTTT.

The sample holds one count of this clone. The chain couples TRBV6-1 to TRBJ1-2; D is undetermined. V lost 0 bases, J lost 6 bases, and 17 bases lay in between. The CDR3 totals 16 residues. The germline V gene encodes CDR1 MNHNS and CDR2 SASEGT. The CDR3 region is CASSEAAEARPNGYTF. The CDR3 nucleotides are TGTGCCAGCAGTGAAGCGGCGGAGGCGCGCCCCAATGGCTACACCTTC.

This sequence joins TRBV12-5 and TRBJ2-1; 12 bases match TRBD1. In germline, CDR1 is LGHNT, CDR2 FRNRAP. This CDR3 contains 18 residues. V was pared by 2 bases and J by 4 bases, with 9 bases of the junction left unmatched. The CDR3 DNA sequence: TGTGCTAGTGGTTTGTACGGGACAGGGGGCAAAACGTACAATGAGCAGTTCTTC. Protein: CASGLYGTGGKTYNEQFF.

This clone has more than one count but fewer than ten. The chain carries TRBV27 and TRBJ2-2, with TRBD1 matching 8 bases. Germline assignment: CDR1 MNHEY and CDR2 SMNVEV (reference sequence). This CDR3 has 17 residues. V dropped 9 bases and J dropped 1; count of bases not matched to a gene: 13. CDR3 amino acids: CASGRPRGRGNTGELFF. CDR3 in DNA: TGTGCCAGTGGCCGCCCCAGGGGGCGCGGGAACACCGGGGAGCTGTTTTTT.

The CDR3 here is CASSEDEGSQGETQYF. CDR3 DNA sequence: TGTGCCAGCAGTGAGGACGAAGGGTCCCAGGGGGAGACCCAGTACTTC. The chain links TRBV25-1 to TRBJ2-5; TRBD1 is a possible D gene (6 bases). The CDR3 is 16 residues long. The germline CDR1 and CDR2 sequences are MGHDK and SYGVNS. V lost 3 bases and J lost 5, with 19 bases in between.